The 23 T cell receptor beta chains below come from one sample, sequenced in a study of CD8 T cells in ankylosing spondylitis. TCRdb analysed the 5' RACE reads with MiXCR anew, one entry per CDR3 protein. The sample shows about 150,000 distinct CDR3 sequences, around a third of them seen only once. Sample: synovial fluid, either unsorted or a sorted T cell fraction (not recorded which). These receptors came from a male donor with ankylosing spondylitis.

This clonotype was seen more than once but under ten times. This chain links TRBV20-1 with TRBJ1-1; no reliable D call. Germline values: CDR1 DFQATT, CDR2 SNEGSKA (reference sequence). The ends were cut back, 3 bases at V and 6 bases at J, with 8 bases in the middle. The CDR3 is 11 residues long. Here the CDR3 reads CSARGKAEAFF. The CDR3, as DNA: TGCAGTGCTAGGGGCAAGGCTGAAGCTTTCTTT.

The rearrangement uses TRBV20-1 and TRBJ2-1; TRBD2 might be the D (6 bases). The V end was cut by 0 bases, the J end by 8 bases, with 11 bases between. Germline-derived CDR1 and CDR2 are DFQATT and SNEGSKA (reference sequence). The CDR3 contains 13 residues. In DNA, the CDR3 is TGCAGTGCTAGAGATCCTAGCGCACATGAGCAGTTCTTC. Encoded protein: CSARDPSAHEQFF.

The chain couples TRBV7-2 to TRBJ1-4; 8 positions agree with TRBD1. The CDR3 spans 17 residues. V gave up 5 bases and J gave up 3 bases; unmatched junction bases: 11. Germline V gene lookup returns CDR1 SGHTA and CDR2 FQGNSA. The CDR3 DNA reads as TGTGCCAGCAGCCGATTACCCTCAGGGGGCTCTAATGAAAAACTGTTTTTT. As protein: CASSRLPSGGSNEKLFF.

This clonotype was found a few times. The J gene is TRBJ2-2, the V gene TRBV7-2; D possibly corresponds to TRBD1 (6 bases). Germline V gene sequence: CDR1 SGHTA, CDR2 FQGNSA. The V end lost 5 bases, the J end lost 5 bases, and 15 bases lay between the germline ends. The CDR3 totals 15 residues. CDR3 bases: TGTGCCAGCAGCAAATCAGGGGTGCCGACCGGGGAGCTGTTTTTT. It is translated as CASSKSGVPTGELFF.

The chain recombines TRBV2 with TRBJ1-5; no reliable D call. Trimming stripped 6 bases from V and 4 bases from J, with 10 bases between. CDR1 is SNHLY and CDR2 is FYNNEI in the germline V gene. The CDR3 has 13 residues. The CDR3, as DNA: TGTGCCAGCAGGAACTTAGGGAATCAGCCCCAGCATTTT. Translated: CASRNLGNQPQHF. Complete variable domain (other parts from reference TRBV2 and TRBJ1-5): EPEVTQTPSHQVTQMGQEVILRCVPISNHLYFYWYRQILGQKVEFLVSFYNNEISEKSEIFDDQFSVERPDGSNFTLKIRSTKLEDSAMYFCASRNLGNQPQHFGDGTRLSIL.

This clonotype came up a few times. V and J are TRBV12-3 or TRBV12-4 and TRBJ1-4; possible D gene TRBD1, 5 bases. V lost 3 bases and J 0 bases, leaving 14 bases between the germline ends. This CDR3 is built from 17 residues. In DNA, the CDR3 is TGTGCCAGCAGTTTGCGGGGCCGCCTTGCAACTAATGAAAAACTGTTTTTT. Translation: CASSLRGRLATNEKLFF.

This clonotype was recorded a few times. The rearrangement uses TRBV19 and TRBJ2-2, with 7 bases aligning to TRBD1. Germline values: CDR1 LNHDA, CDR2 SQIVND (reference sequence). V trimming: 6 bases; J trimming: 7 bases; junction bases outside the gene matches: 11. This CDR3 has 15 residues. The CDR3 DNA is TGTGCCAGTAGACAGGGGACCCCCTTATACGGGGAGCTGTTTTTT. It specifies CASRQGTPLYGELFF. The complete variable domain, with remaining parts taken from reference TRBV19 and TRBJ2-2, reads DGGITQSPKYLFRKEGQNVTLSCEQNLNHDAMYWYRQDPGQGLRLIYYSQIVNDFQKGDIAEGYSVSREKKESFPLTVTSAQKNPTAFYLCASRQGTPLYGELFFGEGSRLTVL.

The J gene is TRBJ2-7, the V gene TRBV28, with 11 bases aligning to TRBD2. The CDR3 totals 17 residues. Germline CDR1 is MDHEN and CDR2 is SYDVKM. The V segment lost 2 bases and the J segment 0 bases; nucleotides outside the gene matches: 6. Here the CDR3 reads CASSLTSGGMSSYEQYF. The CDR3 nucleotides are TGTGCCAGCAGTTTAACTAGCGGGGGTATGAGCTCCTACGAGCAGTACTTC.

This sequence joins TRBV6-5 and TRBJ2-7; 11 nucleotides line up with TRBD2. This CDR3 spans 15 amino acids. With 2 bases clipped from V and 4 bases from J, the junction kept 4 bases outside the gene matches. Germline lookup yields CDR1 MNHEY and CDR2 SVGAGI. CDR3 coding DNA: TGTGCCAGCAGTTACGCGGGACTAGCGGCGTACGAGCAGTACTTC. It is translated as CASSYAGLAAYEQYF.

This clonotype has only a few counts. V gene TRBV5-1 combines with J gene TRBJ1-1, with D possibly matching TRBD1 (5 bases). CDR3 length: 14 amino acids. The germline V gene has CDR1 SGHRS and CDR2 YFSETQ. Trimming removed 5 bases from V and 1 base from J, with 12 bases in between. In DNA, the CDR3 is TGCGCCAGCAGGGGGGGGGATAGGAACACTGAAGCTTTCTTT. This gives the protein CASRGGDRNTEAFF.

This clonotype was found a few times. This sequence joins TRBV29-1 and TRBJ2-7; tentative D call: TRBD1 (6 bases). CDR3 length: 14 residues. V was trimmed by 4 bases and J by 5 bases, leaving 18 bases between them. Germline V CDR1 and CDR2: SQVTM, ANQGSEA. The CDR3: CSVVLSWGLDEQYF. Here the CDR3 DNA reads TGCAGCGTTGTTTTGTCGTGGGGGCTGGACGAGCAGTACTTC.

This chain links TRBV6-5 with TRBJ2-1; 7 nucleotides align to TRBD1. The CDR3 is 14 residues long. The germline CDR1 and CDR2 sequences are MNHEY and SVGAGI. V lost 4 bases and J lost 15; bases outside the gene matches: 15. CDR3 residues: CASSSTGDGSPWFF. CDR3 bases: TGTGCCAGCAGTTCCACAGGGGACGGCTCTCCATGGTTCTTC.

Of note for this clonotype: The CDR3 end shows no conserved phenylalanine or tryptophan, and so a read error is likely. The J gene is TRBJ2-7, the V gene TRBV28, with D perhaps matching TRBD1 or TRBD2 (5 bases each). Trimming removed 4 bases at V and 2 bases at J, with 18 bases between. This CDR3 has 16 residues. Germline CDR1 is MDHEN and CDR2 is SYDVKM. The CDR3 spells CASSSGAGASPYEQYS. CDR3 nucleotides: TGTGCCAGCAGTTCCGGTGCCGGGGCGTCCCCCTACGAGCAGTACTCC.

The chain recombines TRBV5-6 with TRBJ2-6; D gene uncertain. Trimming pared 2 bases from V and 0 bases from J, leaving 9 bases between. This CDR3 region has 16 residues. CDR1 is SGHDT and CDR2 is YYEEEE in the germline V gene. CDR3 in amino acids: CASSFFYHSGANVLTF. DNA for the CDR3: TGTGCCAGCAGCTTTTTCTATCACTCTGGGGCCAACGTCCTGACTTTC.

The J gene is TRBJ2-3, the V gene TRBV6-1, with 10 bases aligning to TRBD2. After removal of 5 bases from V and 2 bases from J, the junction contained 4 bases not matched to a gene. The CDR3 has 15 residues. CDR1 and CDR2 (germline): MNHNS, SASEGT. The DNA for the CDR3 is TGTGCCAGCAGTCGGACTAGCGGAAACACAGATACGCAGTATTTT. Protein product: CASSRTSGNTDTQYF.

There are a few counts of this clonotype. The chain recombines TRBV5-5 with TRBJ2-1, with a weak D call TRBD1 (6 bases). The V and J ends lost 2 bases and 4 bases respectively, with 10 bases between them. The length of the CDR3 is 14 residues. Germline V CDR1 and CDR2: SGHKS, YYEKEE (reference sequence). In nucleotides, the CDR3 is TGTGCCAGCAGCTTTCAGGGACAATACAATGAGCAGTTCTTC. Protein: CASSFQGQYNEQFF.

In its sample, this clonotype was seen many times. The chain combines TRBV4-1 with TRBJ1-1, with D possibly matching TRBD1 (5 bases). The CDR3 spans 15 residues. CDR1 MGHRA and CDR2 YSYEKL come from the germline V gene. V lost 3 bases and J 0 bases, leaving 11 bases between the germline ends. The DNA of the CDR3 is TGCGCCAGCAGCCATCCAGGGAGGGTGAACACTGAAGCTTTCTTT. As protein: CASSHPGRVNTEAFF.

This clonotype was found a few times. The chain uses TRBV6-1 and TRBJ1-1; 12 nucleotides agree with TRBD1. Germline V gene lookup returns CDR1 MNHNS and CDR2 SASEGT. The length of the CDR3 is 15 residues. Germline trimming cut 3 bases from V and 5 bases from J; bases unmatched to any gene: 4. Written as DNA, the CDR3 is TGTGCCAGCAGTGATCCGGGACAGGGGGCGACTGAAGCTTTCTTT. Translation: CASSDPGQGATEAFF.

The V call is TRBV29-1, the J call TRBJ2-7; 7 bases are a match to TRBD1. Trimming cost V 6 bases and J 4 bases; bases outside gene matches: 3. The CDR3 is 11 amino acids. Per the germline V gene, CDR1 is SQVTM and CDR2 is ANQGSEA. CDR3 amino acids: CSVIQGYEQYF. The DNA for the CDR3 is TGCAGCGTAATACAGGGGTACGAGCAGTACTTC.

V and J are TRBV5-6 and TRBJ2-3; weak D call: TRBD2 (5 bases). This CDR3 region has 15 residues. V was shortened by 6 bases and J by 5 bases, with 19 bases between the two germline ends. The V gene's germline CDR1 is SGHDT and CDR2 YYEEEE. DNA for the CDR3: TGTGCCAGCAAGGCTTTTGGGCGGGCTGGAGATACGCAGTATTTT. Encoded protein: CASKAFGRAGDTQYF.

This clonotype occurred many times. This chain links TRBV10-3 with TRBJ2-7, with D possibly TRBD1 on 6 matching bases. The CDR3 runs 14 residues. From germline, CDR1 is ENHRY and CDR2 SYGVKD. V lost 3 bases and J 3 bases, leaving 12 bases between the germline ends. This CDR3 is CAISDRGGLYEQYF. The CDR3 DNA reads TGTGCCATCAGTGATCGTGGGGGCCTCTACGAGCAGTACTTC.

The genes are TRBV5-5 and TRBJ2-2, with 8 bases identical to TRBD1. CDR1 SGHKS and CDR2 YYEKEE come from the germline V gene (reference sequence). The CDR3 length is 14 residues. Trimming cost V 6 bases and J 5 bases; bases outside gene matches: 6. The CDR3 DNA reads TGTGCCAGCAACGGACAGGGTTCGACCGGGGAGCTGTTTTTT. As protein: CASNGQGSTGELFF.

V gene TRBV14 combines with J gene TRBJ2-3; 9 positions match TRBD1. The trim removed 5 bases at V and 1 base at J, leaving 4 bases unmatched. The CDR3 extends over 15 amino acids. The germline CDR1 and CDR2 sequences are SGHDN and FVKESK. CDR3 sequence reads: CASSGDRAGTDTQYF. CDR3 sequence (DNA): TGTGCCAGCAGCGGGGACAGGGCGGGCACAGATACGCAGTATTTT.